The rows below give T cell receptor beta chains drawn from one sample of a study of blood T cell repertoires in COVID-19. The method was immunoSEQ multiplex PCR; TCRdb's version includes in-frame clones alone and lacks a portion of them. Among under 350,000 clones, about 89% were seen once, and the ten largest hold 1.7%. The sample was PBMCs or T cells enriched from blood (not recorded which). The receptors were sampled from a middle-aged woman who had recovered from COVID-19. CDR3s include the opening cysteine and the closing phenylalanine or tryptophan. D genes are given only for firm matches. Not all rows give a size; the values are once, few, many and, for expanded clones, a class.

clone_size	v_call	j_call	d_call	cdr3_nt	cdr3_aa
NA	TRBV6-5	TRBJ2-7	TRBD1	TGTGCCAGCAGTTCGGGACAGCGAACCTACGAGCAGTACTTC	CASSSGQRTYEQYF
NA	TRBV7-3	TRBJ2-1	NA	TGTGCCAGCAGCTTAGGGACTTTTAACCACAATGAGCAGTTCTTC	CASSLGTFNHNEQFF
NA	TRBV6-5	TRBJ1-5	NA	TGTGCCAGCAGTTACTTCGGCAATCAGCCCCAGCATTTT	CASSYFGNQPQHF
NA	TRBV6-2/TRBV6-3	TRBJ1-1	NA	TGTGCCAGCAGTTACAGTAGAGAAACTGAAGCTTTCTTT	CASSYSRETEAFF
once	TRBV7-2	TRBJ1-2	NA	TGTGCCAGCAGCTCCGAGATAGGGGGTTTCGCCGTCTATGGCTACACCTTC	CASSSEIGGFAVYGYTF
NA	TRBV3-1/TRBV3-2	TRBJ1-1	NA	TGTGCCAGCAGCCAACCCCCGGAGACTGAAGCTTTCTTT	CASSQPPETEAFF
NA	TRBV29-1	TRBJ1-2	NA	TGCAGCGTTGCAAGAGCTCTCTATGGCTACACCTTC	CSVARALYGYTF
NA	TRBV9	TRBJ2-1	TRBD1	TGTGCCAGCAGCGACCGGACAGGGGCGGGCAATGAGCAGTTCTTC	CASSDRTGAGNEQFF
NA	TRBV13	TRBJ1-3	NA	TGTGCCAGCAGCCCAACGAGGACTGGAAACACCATATATTTT	CASSPTRTGNTIYF
NA	TRBV19	TRBJ1-1	TRBD1	TGTGCCAGTAGTAGGGACAGCATGAACACTGAAGCTTTCTTT	CASSRDSMNTEAFF
NA	TRBV18	TRBJ2-3	TRBD1	TGTGCCAGCTCACCACACAACAGGGGAGGCACAGATACGCAGTATTTT	CASSPHNRGGTDTQYF
NA	TRBV11-2	TRBJ1-1	NA	TGTGCCAGCAGCTTTCGGGTAACTAGCACTGAAGCTTTCTTT	CASSFRVTSTEAFF
NA	TRBV25-1	TRBJ1-6	TRBD1	TGTGCCAGCAGTGGGGACAGCCCAAGCTCCTATAATTCACCCCTCCACTTT	CASSGDSPSSYNSPLHF
NA	TRBV5-6	TRBJ2-7	TRBD1	TGTGCCAGCAGCTTGACAACCGGGACAGGATACTCCTACGAGCAGTACTTC	CASSLTTGTGYSYEQYF
NA	TRBV5-6	TRBJ1-1	TRBD1	TGTGCCAGCAGCGTCACCGGGACAGGGGGCGTCTCTGAAGCTTTCTTT	CASSVTGTGGVSEAFF
NA	TRBV3-1/TRBV3-2	TRBJ1-1	NA	TGTGCCAGCAGCCAACCCCCGGAGGGGAAAGCTTTCTTT	CASSQPPEGKAFF
NA	TRBV3-1/TRBV3-2	TRBJ2-5	NA	TGTGCCAGCAGCCAAGACCGCCGAGCGGCCAGGGAGACCCAGTACTTC	CASSQDRRAARETQYF
NA	TRBV7-2	TRBJ2-2	TRBD2	TGTGCCAGCAGCTTAGCTCGGACTAGCGGGAGAACCGGGGAGCTGTTTTTT	CASSLARTSGRTGELFF
NA	TRBV6-6	TRBJ2-1	TRBD2	TGTGCCAGCAGTCCCTGGTTGAGGACTAGCGGAGGCTTTTACAATGAGCAGTTCTTC	CASSPWLRTSGGFYNEQFF
NA	TRBV21-1	TRBJ1-5	NA	TGTGCCAGCAGCATCAAAAGGGGGGGGGAGGTCAATCAGCCCCAGCATTTT	CASSIKRGGEVNQPQHF
NA	TRBV30	TRBJ2-5	TRBD2	TGTGCCTGGAGGGGCCGACTAGCGGGAGGGCGGTATGACGAGACCCAGTACTTC	CAWRGRLAGGRYDETQYF
NA	TRBV27	TRBJ1-1	NA	TGTGCCAGCAAGGACTGGGAGAACACTGAAGCTTTCTTT	CASKDWENTEAFF
NA	TRBV30	TRBJ2-1	TRBD1	TGTGCCTGGAGGGTAGGGCAGGGGGCTTCCTACAATGAGCAGTTCTTC	CAWRVGQGASYNEQFF
NA	TRBV28	TRBJ1-5	TRBD1	TGTGCCAGCAGTGCTCGACAGGGGTTGAATCAGCCCCAGCATTTT	CASSARQGLNQPQHF
NA	TRBV27	TRBJ2-5	TRBD2	TGTGCCAGCAGTAACAACGGGAGGGGGGGAGAGACCCAGTACTTC	CASSNNGRGGETQYF